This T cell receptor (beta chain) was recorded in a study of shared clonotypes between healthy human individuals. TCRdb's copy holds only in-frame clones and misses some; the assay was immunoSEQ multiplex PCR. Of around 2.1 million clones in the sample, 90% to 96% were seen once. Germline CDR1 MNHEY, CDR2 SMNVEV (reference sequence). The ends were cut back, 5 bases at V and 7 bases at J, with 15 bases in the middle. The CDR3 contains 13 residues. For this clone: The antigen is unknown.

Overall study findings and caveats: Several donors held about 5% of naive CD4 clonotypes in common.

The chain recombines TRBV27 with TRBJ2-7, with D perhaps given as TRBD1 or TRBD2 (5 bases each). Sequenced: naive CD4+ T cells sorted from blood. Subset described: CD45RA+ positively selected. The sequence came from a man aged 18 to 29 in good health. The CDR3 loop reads CASSPGRRGEQYF. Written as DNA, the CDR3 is TGTGCCAGCAGTCCGGGACGTAGAGGAGAGCAGTACTTC.